This TCR beta chain was found in a study of shared clonotypes between healthy human individuals. As to this clone: Its antigen remains unknown.

Method: immunoSEQ multiplex PCR; TCRdb's copy keeps in-frame clones and lacks some. The sample includes approximately 940,000 clones, over 75% of them seen just once. Findings and limits, study-wide: Having only a few donors restricted how much genetic and exposure-history diversity was captured.

The sample taken for sequencing was memory CD4+ T cells sorted from blood. The subset here: CD45RA-negative fraction. The receptor's source is a young man in good health.

The CDR3 loop reads CASSPLGGGGTDTQYF. CDR3 nucleotides: TGTGCCAGCAGCCCTCTGGGAGGGGGCGGTACAGATACGCAGTATTTT. This chain links TRBV5-6 with TRBJ2-3; tentatively, D is TRBD1 or TRBD2 (7 bases each). The germline V gene has CDR1 SGHDT and CDR2 YYEEEE. The CDR3 extends over 16 amino acids. V was pared by 4 bases and J by 3 bases, with 18 bases between.